The 5 T cell receptor beta chains listed next were all sequenced from one sample in a study of glioma-infiltrating T cells after dendritic cell vaccination (dated by TCRdb to about 2016). Receptor libraries were prepared by the immunoSEQ multiplex PCR assay. Here the immuneACCESS table is served through TCRdb, limited to in-frame sequences with V and J called. Missing clones are a known gap in these copies; in checked studies unresolved V genes cover under half, and the rest lacks a known reason. The sample records 30,000 to 40,000 clones, roughly 79% of which are singletons. About 7.8% of the sample lies in the top ten. Sequenced here: blood, sampled before dendritic cell vaccination. All receptors come from a human donor with glioblastoma.

CDR3 protein: CASSGQANTEAFF. CDR3 coding DNA: TGCGCCAGCAGTGGTCAGGCGAACACTGAAGCTTTCTTT. This sequence joins TRBV10-1 and TRBJ1-1; D gene unclear. The germline V gene has CDR1 WNHNN and CDR2 SYGVQD (reference sequence). Trimming cost V 4 bases and J 1 base, with 7 bases left between them. The length of the CDR3 is 13 residues.

This CDR3 reads CASSYEVENGYTF. The CDR3 DNA reads TGTGCCAGCAGTTACGAGGTCGAAAATGGCTACACCTTC. The rearrangement joins TRBV11-3 to TRBJ1-2; unclear D gene. CDR1 is SGHNT, CDR2 YENEEA, per germline. The CDR3 runs 13 residues. Trimming removed 6 bases at V and 6 bases at J, with 14 bases between.

The V gene is TRBV12-5, the J gene TRBJ2-5, with 10 bases aligning to TRBD2. This CDR3 is built from 16 residues. The junction had 11 bases not matched to a gene; V was cut back by 5 bases and J by 5 bases. Germline V lookup: CDR1 LGHNT, CDR2 FRNRAP. This CDR3 reads CASGVSGGARFETQYF. CDR3 coding DNA: TGTGCTAGTGGTGTAAGCGGGGGGGCCCGGTTCGAGACCCAGTACTTC.

A few counts support this clone. V and J are TRBV4-3 and TRBJ2-3, with 9 bases that match TRBD1. This CDR3 has 15 amino acids. V dropped 4 bases and J dropped 3; count of bases not matched to a gene: 5. Germline CDR1 and CDR2: LGHNA and YSLEER. The CDR3 reads CASSPRDRATDTQYF. Here the CDR3 DNA reads TGCGCCAGCAGCCCACGGGACAGGGCAACAGATACGCAGTATTTT.

Written as DNA, the CDR3 is TGTGCCAGCAGCGTATCAACAGCTTCCTACGAGCAGTACTTC. Its protein product is CASSVSTASYEQYF. The chain joins TRBV9 to TRBJ2-7; unclear D gene. Germline V lookup: CDR1 SGDLS, CDR2 YYNGEE. CDR3 length: 14 amino acids. V was pared by 1 base and J by 1 base, with 9 bases between.